A single T cell receptor beta chain is shown here with its context. Described treatment: roughly 18 received Ad26.COV2.S at low or high dose, single or two shots; 5 received placebo; per-sample allocation not given. Samples analyzed were those drawn on day 63 after the first vaccine or placebo injection. Clones were sequenced by immunoSEQ multiplex PCR, and TCRdb holds only the in-frame ones, with some missing. The top ten clones hold less than 15% of a sample with 400,000 to 450,000 clones, 90% of them seen once. The sample comes from a study of Ad26.COV2.S vaccination and SARS-CoV-2 variants. V lost 0 bases, J lost 4 bases, and 7 bases lay in between. This CDR3 region has 14 residues. CDR1 is ENHRY, CDR2 SYGVKD, per germline.

The chain is built from TRBV10-3 and TRBJ1-5; TRBD1 is a possible D gene (6 bases). This clonotype was obtained from a person aged 18-60 years who received the Ad26.COV2.S COVID-19 vaccine or a placebo. The sequences come from peripheral blood, collected in a trial of Ad26.COV2.S vaccine versus placebo. CDR3 sequence: CAISESQGNQPQHF. The CDR3 nucleotides are TGTGCCATCAGTGAGTCACAGGGTAATCAGCCCCAGCATTTT.